The source of this TCR beta chain is a study of T cell changes during pregnancy in multiple sclerosis. Only in-frame clones appear in the TCRdb table, and some are missing; sequencing was by immunoSEQ multiplex PCR. The table lists under 65,000 clones, under 95% of them singletons. The CDR3 spans 17 residues. Germline lookup yields CDR1 MNHEY and CDR2 SMNVEV (reference sequence). V gave up 6 bases and J gave up 4 bases; unmatched junction bases: 13. The rearrangement uses TRBV27 and TRBJ2-2, with TRBD2 matching 8 bases. This clonotype originated in a female donor in good health, enrolled as a control in a pregnancy study. Sequencing was performed on peripheral blood, taken in the first trimester of pregnancy. CDR3 bases: TGTGCCAGCAGGATGACCTACGGGGGGGATTCCACCGGGGAGCTGTTTTTT. This sequence encodes CASRMTYGGDSTGELFF.